The 5 T cell receptor beta chains presented below share a single source sample, sequenced in a study of cytomegalovirus exposure and HLA in healthy donors. The PCR ran on 60 Vbeta and 13 Jbeta primers. Some clones are missing from TCRdb's copy, which holds only in-frame ones; the method was immunoSEQ multiplex PCR. The data show approximately 180,000 clones, about four fifths seen once. The material sequenced was PBMCs. These receptors originate from a woman between 18 and 29 years old in good health and CMV-seronegative.

The chain employs TRBV5-1 and TRBJ2-3, with 8 bases that match TRBD2. Germline V gene sequence: CDR1 SGHRS, CDR2 YFSETQ. The CDR3 is 15 amino acids. Unmatched junction bases numbered 10, after V lost 5 bases and J lost 5 bases. CDR3 in amino acids: CASRVNSGRGDTQYF. CDR3 in DNA: TGCGCCAGCAGGGTCAACAGCGGGAGAGGAGATACGCAGTATTTT. The full variable domain, completed using reference TRBV5-1 and TRBJ2-3, is KAGVTQTPRYLIKTRGQQVTLSCSPISGHRSVSWYQQTPGQGLQFLFEYFSETQRNKGNFPGRFSGRQFSNSRSEMNVSTLELGDSALYLCASRVNSGRGDTQYFGPGTRLTVL.

This chain joins TRBV5-1 and TRBJ1-1; D not resolved. Germline V CDR1 and CDR2: SGHRS, YFSETQ. CDR3 length equals 15 residues. Trimming removed 0 bases at V and 1 base at J, with 10 bases between. The chain's CDR3 is CASSLEMPGNTEAFF. The CDR3 DNA reads as TGCGCCAGCAGCTTGGAGATGCCGGGGAACACTGAAGCTTTCTTT.

The chain has TRBV28 and TRBJ1-1, with D tentatively TRBD1 (6 bases). The V end was cut by 6 bases, the J end by 6 bases, with 11 bases between. This CDR3 is 12 amino acids long. Germline V gene sequence: CDR1 MDHEN, CDR2 SYDVKM. This CDR3 reads CASRNRVAEAFF. CDR3 in DNA: TGTGCCAGCAGAAACAGGGTAGCTGAAGCTTTCTTT.

The chain joins TRBV18 to TRBJ2-1; 7 bases align to TRBD1. The CDR3 runs to 15 residues. The germline gives CDR1 KGHSH, CDR2 LQKENI. V shed 6 bases and J 6 bases; nucleotides not matched to a gene: 11. CDR3 residues: CASSQQGPEVNEQFF. Written as DNA, the CDR3 is TGTGCCAGCTCTCAACAGGGGCCTGAGGTCAATGAGCAGTTCTTC.

The rearrangement links TRBV9 to TRBJ1-3; unclear D gene. This CDR3 is 14 amino acids long. Trimming stripped 2 bases from V and 0 bases from J, with 6 bases between. CDR1 and CDR2 (germline): SGDLS, YYNGEE. The CDR3 DNA reads as TGTGCCAGCAGCGTCTATTTCTCTGGAAACACCATATATTTT. Protein sequence: CASSVYFSGNTIYF.